A single sample gave rise to the 18 T cell receptor beta chains below, sequenced in a study of blood T cells in healthy people across ages. It was with a sample-barcoded 5' primer and a J-beta primer mix that a second PCR of about 6 to 12 cycles was run. MiXCR, run by TCRdb on the 5' RACE reads, gives a single entry per CDR3 protein. In the table there are about 700,000 distinct CDR3 sequences, less than 40% of which are singletons. Sequenced sample: blood. These receptors all stem from a woman older than 75 in good health.

Details on this clonotype: This may be a read error, as it is one base from a much larger clone. This sequence joins TRBV9 and TRBJ2-1; 7 bases line up with TRBD2. After removal of 1 base from V and 4 bases from J, the junction contained 8 bases not matched to a gene. From germline, CDR1 is SGDLS and CDR2 YYNGEE. There are 16 residues in the CDR3. The CDR3 nucleotides are TGTGCCAGCAGCGTACAGGCCTTGGGAGGGTACAATGAGCAGTTCTTC. Protein sequence: CASSVQALGGYNEQFF.

The V gene is TRBV24-1, the J gene TRBJ2-2; 10 nucleotides line up with TRBD2. V shed 1 base and J 4 bases; nucleotides not matched to a gene: 2. Germline V gene lookup returns CDR1 KGHDR and CDR2 SFDVKD. The CDR3 covers 16 residues. DNA for the CDR3: TGTGCCACCAGTGATTTAGCGGGGGGGCTCACCGGGGAGCTGTTTTTT. Amino acids: CATSDLAGGLTGELFF.

This clonotype has ten or more counts. The gene calls are TRBV6-2 or TRBV6-3 and TRBJ2-7; 7 positions agree with TRBD1. V was pared by 2 bases and J by 0 bases, with 13 bases of the junction left unmatched. CDR3 size: 18 residues. The germline gives CDR1 MNHEY, CDR2 SVGEGT. The DNA for the CDR3 is TGTGCCAGCAGTTACAGTTTTTCCTCGGGGACAGTCTCCTACGAGCAGTACTTC. Translation: CASSYSFSSGTVSYEQYF.

This clonotype was observed once. Compared with germline, one end of the junction differs, possibly owing to a read error. This rearrangement joins TRBV19 to TRBJ1-5; no clear D. Germline values: CDR1 LNHDA, CDR2 SQIVND (reference sequence). The CDR3 covers 13 residues. The CDR3 loop reads CASRIDGDQPQHF. CDR3 bases: TGTGCCAGTAGGATAGATGGTGACCAGCCCCAGCATTTT.

The chain is built from TRBV20-1 and TRBJ2-1, with 7 bases lining up with TRBD2. The length of the CDR3 is 16 residues. Germline CDR1 reads DFQATT; CDR2 reads SNEGSKA (reference sequence). V shed 4 bases and J 4 bases; nucleotides not matched to a gene: 13. CDR3 coding DNA: TGCAGTGCTACCGAGGCCTTTAGGGGAGGGTACAATGAGCAGTTCTTC. Protein: CSATEAFRGGYNEQFF.

The chain carries TRBV5-1 and TRBJ1-2; 10 bases map to TRBD1. Trimming cost V 3 bases and J 6 bases; bases outside gene matches: 5. The CDR3 sequence is 14 residues long. Germline values: CDR1 SGHRS, CDR2 YFSETQ. This CDR3 is CASSWGQGSDGYTF. The CDR3 DNA sequence: TGCGCCAGCAGCTGGGGACAGGGGAGTGATGGCTACACCTTC.

This clonotype was detected a few times. This sequence may be a read error, since a much larger clone differs from it by one base. The rearrangement joins TRBV24-1 to TRBJ2-7; 8 nucleotides align to TRBD1. The CDR3 has 14 residues. In germline, CDR1 is KGHDR, CDR2 SFDVKD. J lost 7 bases, V lost 0 bases, and 4 bases had no gene match. This CDR3 reads CATSDLDRGHEQYF. The CDR3 DNA follows: TGTGCCACCAGTGATTTGGACAGGGGCCATGAGCAGTACTTC.

This clonotype was seen repeatedly, ten times or more. The genes are TRBV9 and TRBJ2-1; 8 bases align to TRBD2. Germline V gene sequence: CDR1 SGDLS, CDR2 YYNGEE. J gave up 3 bases and V 0 bases, and 5 bases lay outside the gene matches. This CDR3 region has 16 residues. The CDR3 protein is CASSVADLAGYNEQFF. CDR3 nucleotides: TGTGCCAGCAGCGTAGCTGACCTAGCGGGCTACAATGAGCAGTTCTTC.

This clonotype was observed a few times. The chain is built from TRBV6-2 or TRBV6-3 and TRBJ1-5, with no clear D. The V gene's germline CDR1 is MNHEY and CDR2 SVGEGT. Deletions cut 7 bases from V and 3 bases from J, with 19 bases between. The CDR3 covers 16 residues. The CDR3 bases are TGTGCCAGCACCCAACGGTGGGGTCTAGACAATCAGCCCCAGCATTTT. Its translation is CASTQRWGLDNQPQHF.

Comment on this clonotype: An end of the junction differs from the germline gene, which may be a read error. The V call is TRBV20-1, the J call TRBJ2-3; D remains unclear. The length of the CDR3 is 13 residues. In germline, CDR1 is DFQATT, CDR2 SNEGSKA (reference sequence). This CDR3 reads CGARVGSTDTQYF. CDR3 in DNA: TGCGGTGCTAGAGTAGGGTCAACAGATACGCAGTATTTT.

The chain's CDR3 is CASSEGRGTQYF. CDR3 nucleotide sequence: TGTGCCAGCAGTGAGGGGCGGGGGACCCAGTACTTC. V and J are TRBV6-6 and TRBJ2-7; D possibly corresponds to TRBD2 (6 bases). The J call is doubtful: the DNA matches TRBJ2-5 better. This CDR3 has 12 residues. Germline CDR1 MNHNY, CDR2 SVGAGI (reference sequence).

The genes are TRBV5-1 and TRBJ1-2; 7 nucleotides line up with TRBD1. Germline V gives CDR1 SGHRS, CDR2 YFSETQ. This CDR3 is built from 14 residues. Trimming at V came to 2 bases and at J to 8 bases, leaving 9 bases not matched to a gene. The CDR3 bases are TGCGCCAGCAGCTTCTCGGGACAGTTACAAGGCTACACCTTC. Translation: CASSFSGQLQGYTF.

This clonotype showed up many times. The chain employs TRBV7-9 and TRBJ2-7; 7 positions agree with TRBD2. CDR1 and CDR2 (germline): SEHNR, FQNEAQ (reference sequence). Trimming took 5 bases from V and 7 from J; bases not matched to a gene: 5. CDR3 length: 12 amino acids. The CDR3 is CASSRDGGEQYF. The CDR3 DNA follows: TGTGCCAGCAGCCGAGACGGGGGGGAGCAGTACTTC.

This clonotype has at least ten counts. This rearrangement joins TRBV20-1 to TRBJ2-1, with TRBD2 matching 7 bases. The CDR3 covers 14 residues. Germline CDR1 reads DFQATT; CDR2 reads SNEGSKA (reference sequence). V shed 6 bases, J shed 0 bases, and the junction held 5 bases outside the gene matches. CDR3 DNA: TGCAGTGCCCCCGGGGGGAGCTCCTACAATGAGCAGTTCTTC. As protein: CSAPGGSSYNEQFF.

This clonotype was counted only a few times. A much larger clone differs from this one at a single base, so this may be a read error. The chain uses TRBV5-1 and TRBJ2-1; D remains ambiguous. The tail of the sequence fits TRBJ2-7 better, so the J call may be wrong. This CDR3 has 14 amino acids. The germline CDR1 and CDR2 sequences are SGHRS and YFSETQ. CDR3 DNA: TGCGCCAGCAGTCACACCAGCTCCTACAATGAGCAGTACTTC. It yields the protein CASSHTSSYNEQYF.

This clonotype was counted many times. The chain recombines TRBV10-2 with TRBJ2-3; 10 positions agree with TRBD2. Germline CDR1 is WSHSY and CDR2 is SAAADI. The CDR3 spans 15 residues. Losses at the gene ends were 6 bases for V and 6 bases for J; bases not matched to a gene: 9. The CDR3 region is CASRAAGGPVDTQYF. Here the CDR3 DNA reads TGCGCCAGCAGGGCAGCGGGGGGGCCCGTGGATACGCAGTATTTT.

Worth noting for this clonotype: This may arise from a read error, as a much more abundant clone is one base away. The J gene is TRBJ2-1, the V gene TRBV28, with D perhaps given as TRBD1 or TRBD2 (5 bases each). V was trimmed by 1 base and J by 1 base, leaving 17 bases between them. This CDR3 spans 18 amino acids. Germline loops: CDR1 MDHEN, CDR2 SYDVKM. Here the CDR3 DNA reads TGTGCCAGCAGTTTATCCCAGGGCCGGGGAACGTCCTACAATGAGCAGTTCTTC. This encodes CASSLSQGRGTSYNEQFF.

Many counts were recorded for this clonotype. The chain uses TRBV6-1 and TRBJ2-7, with a weak D call TRBD2 (5 bases). CDR3 size: 15 residues. V was clipped by 1 base and J by 0 bases, with 10 bases between them. In germline, CDR1 is MNHNS, CDR2 SASEGT. This CDR3 is CASSEERPSSYEQYF. The CDR3 nucleotides read TGTGCCAGCAGTGAAGAGCGGCCAAGCTCCTACGAGCAGTACTTC.